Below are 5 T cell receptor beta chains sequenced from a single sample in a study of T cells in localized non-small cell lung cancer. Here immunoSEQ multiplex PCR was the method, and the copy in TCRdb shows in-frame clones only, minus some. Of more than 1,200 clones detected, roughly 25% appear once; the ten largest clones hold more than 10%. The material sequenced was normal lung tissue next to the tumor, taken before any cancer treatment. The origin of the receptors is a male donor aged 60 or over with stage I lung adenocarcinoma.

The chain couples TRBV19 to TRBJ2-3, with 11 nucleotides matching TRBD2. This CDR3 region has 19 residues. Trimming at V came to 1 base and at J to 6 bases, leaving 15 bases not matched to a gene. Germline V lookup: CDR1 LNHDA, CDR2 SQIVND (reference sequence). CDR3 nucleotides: TGTGCCAGTAGTATAGGTGGTGCTAGCGGGAGGTTCGGAGCCGATACGCAGTATTTT. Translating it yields CASSIGGASGRFGADTQYF.

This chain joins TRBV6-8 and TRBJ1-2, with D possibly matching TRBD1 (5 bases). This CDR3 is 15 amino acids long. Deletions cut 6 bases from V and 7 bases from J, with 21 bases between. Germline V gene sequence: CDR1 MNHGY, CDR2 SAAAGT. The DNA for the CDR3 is TGTGCCAGCAGCCCACCTCAAGGGGCAGGTGGTGGCTACACCTTC. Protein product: CASSPPQGAGGGYTF.

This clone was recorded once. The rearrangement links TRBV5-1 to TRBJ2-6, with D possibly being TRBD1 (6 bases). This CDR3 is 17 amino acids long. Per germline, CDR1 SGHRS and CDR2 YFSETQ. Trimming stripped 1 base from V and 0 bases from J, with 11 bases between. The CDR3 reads CASSLQGPGSGANVLTF. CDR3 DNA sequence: TGCGCCAGCAGCTTGCAGGGGCCAGGCTCTGGGGCCAACGTCCTGACTTTC.

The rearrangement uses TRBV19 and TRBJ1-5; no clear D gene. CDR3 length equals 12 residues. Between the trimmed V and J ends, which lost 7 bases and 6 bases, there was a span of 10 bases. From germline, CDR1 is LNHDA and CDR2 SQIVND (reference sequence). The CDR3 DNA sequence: TGTGCCAGTACCGTGTTCGGTCAGCCCCAGCATTTT. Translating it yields CASTVFGQPQHF.

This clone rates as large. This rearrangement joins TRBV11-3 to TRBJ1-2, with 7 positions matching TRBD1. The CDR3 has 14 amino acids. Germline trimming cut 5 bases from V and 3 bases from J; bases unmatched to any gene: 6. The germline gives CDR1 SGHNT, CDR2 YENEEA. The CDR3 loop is CASSTSGTDYGYTF. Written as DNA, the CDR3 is TGTGCCAGCAGCACTTCCGGGACAGACTATGGCTACACCTTC. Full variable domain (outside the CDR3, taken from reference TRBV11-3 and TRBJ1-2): EAGVVQSPRYKIIEKKQPVAFWCNPISGHNTLYWYLQNLGQGPELLIRYENEEAVDDSQLPKDRFSAERLKGVDSTLKIQPAELGDSAVYLCASSTSGTDYGYTFGSGTRLTVV.